This T cell receptor (beta chain) was documented in a study of cytomegalovirus exposure and HLA in healthy donors. J lost 6 bases, V lost 5 bases, and 12 bases had no gene match. This CDR3 contains 16 residues. Germline-derived CDR1 and CDR2 are WNHNN and SYGVQD (reference sequence). This clone occurred a few times. What it recognizes is unknown. PCR involved 60 Vbeta and 13 Jbeta primers. Some clones are missing from TCRdb's copy, which holds only in-frame ones; the method was immunoSEQ multiplex PCR. Of some 78,000 clones listed, 65% to 80% were seen once; the top ten hold 8.5% to 14%. Notes on the study in general: Common viral pathogens were later found to be apparently linked to several of the most significant clusters. In vitro experiments confirmed that three CMV-associated chains were specific for CMV antigens. Some segments of the V type, notably TRBV6-2 and TRBV6-3, were excluded as indistinguishable. Published work reported that the classifier diagnosed cytomegalovirus status with high specificity and sensitivity.

The origin of this receptor is a woman between 35 and 50 years old in good health and CMV-seropositive. The sequencing input was PBMCs. The chain employs TRBV10-1 and TRBJ2-1, with 8 bases matching TRBD2. DNA of the CDR3: TGCGCCAGCAGTTCGAGCGGGAGACAGTACGGCAATGAGCAGTTCTTC. Protein sequence: CASSSSGRQYGNEQFF.